This T cell receptor beta chain was sequenced during a study of PD-1 blockade in mismatch repair-deficient tumors. Study-wide context: All were previously treated, progressing patients with approximately 12 mismatch repair-deficient cancer types.

To note about this clone: Its target is not known.

The CDR3 covers 14 residues. Trimming took 0 bases from V and 4 from J, leaving 9 bases between them. The V gene's germline CDR1 is SNHLY and CDR2 FYNNEI. Study-level points and caveats: After pembrolizumab, tumor-resident clones rose rapidly, then generally contracted before radiologic responses.

Method: immunoSEQ multiplex PCR; TCRdb's copy keeps in-frame clones and lacks some. The sample records tens of thousands of clones, 81% being singletons. The source of this sequence is an adult with mismatch repair-deficient cancer. Material: peripheral blood, obtained 12 weeks after starting pembrolizumab. The chain carries TRBV2 and TRBJ1-2; possible D gene TRBD1, 5 bases. CDR3 sequence: CASSEASRAYGYTF. Here the CDR3 DNA reads TGTGCCAGCAGTGAAGCGTCCAGGGCCTATGGCTACACCTTC.